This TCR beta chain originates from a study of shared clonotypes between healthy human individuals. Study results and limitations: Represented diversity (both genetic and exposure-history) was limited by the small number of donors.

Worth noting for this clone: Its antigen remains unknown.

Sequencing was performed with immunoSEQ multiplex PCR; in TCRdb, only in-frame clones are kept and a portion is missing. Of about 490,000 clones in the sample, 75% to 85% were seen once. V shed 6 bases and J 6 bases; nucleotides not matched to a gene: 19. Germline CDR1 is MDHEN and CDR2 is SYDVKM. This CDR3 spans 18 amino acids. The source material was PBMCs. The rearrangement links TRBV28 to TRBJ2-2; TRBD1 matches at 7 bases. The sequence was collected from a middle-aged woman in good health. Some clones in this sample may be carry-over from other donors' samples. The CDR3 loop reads CASRGSKGAFFVSGELFF. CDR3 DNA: TGTGCCAGCAGGGGGTCAAAGGGGGCCTTCTTCGTTTCCGGGGAGCTGTTTTTT. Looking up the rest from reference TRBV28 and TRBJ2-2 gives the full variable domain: DVKVTQSSRYLVKRTGEKVFLECVQDMDHENMFWYRQDPGLGLRLIYFSYDVKMKEKGDIPEGYSVSREKKERFSLILESASTNQTSMYLCASRGSKGAFFVSGELFFGEGSRLTVL.